This T cell receptor (beta chain) was found in a study of blood T cell repertoires in COVID-19. Study background: Samples representing acute and convalescent COVID-19 were sourced from the United States, Italy and Spain.

This clone was recorded once. TCRdb's copy holds only in-frame clones and misses some; the assay was immunoSEQ multiplex PCR. The repertoire holds hundreds of thousands of clones, with nearly 90% as singletons. The TCR sequence derives from a man in his late teens or twenties with active or convalescent COVID-19. Sequenced: peripheral blood.

CDR3 bases: TGTGCCAGCAGTTCCACTAACAGGGGGAAACTGTTTTTT. Residues: CASSSTNRGKLFF. V usage is TRBV27 and J usage is TRBJ1-4; TRBD1 agrees at 8 bases. Germline CDR1 and CDR2: MNHEY and SMNVEV (reference sequence). V shed 4 bases and J 11 bases; nucleotides not matched to a gene: 6. CDR3 length: 13 amino acids.